The 27 T cell receptor beta chains in this list originate from one sample, sequenced in a study of cytomegalovirus exposure and HLA in healthy donors (dated by TCRdb to 2015 to 2018). Receptor amplification or capture employed the immunoSEQ multiplex PCR assay. In TCRdb, the immuneACCESS table is reduced to in-frame sequences with V and J assigned. These tables do not hold every clone; where another copy was compared, an unresolved V gene accounts for under half, and the others remain unexplained. This sample comprises tens of thousands of clones, around 94% of them detected only once. The ten largest clones capture around 1.5% of the sample. Sequencing input: PBMCs. The receptor set was obtained from a man younger than 30 in good health and CMV-seropositive.

V gene TRBV6-5 combines with J gene TRBJ1-3, with a tentative D call TRBD1 (5 bases). The CDR3 totals 15 residues. CDR1 is MNHEY and CDR2 is SVGAGI in the germline V gene. Between the trimmed V and J ends, which lost 7 bases and 0 bases, there was a span of 13 bases. CDR3: CASIPTGGSGNTIYF. As DNA, the CDR3 is TGTGCCAGCATCCCCACCGGGGGCTCTGGAAACACCATATATTTT.

CDR3 in DNA: TGTGCCAGCAGCTGGGGAGAACAAGAGACCCAGTACTTC. Protein: CASSWGEQETQYF. The chain employs TRBV11-3 and TRBJ2-5; TRBD2 might be the D (5 bases). Per the germline V gene, CDR1 is SGHNT and CDR2 is YENEEA. The CDR3 is made up of 13 amino acids. Trimming left V 4 bases short and J 2 bases short, with 8 bases between.

This clone showed up just a few times. This chain joins TRBV2 and TRBJ2-1, with a possible D match to TRBD1 (6 bases). CDR3 length: 12 residues. The V and J ends lost 6 bases and 15 bases respectively, with 18 bases between them. Per the germline V gene, CDR1 is SNHLY and CDR2 is FYNNEI. The CDR3 coding sequence is TGTGCCAGCAGCCGAACGGACAGCTCCATGTTCTTC. As protein: CASSRTDSSMFF.

This clone was seen just once. One end of the junction is discordant with germline, which a read error may explain. The chain uses TRBV20-1 and TRBJ2-3; 12 bases fit TRBD2. CDR3 length: 11 residues. CDR1 and CDR2 (germline): DFQATT, SNEGSKA (reference sequence). CDR3 nucleotide sequence: TGCAGTGCTGGTCTAGCGGGAGGGCCGATTTTT. Protein: CSAGLAGGPIF.

Notes on this clone: The junction departs from the called germline gene at one end, perhaps through a read error. V is TRBV20-1 and J is TRBJ2-1; TRBD2 aligns across 7 bases. Germline V gene sequence: CDR1 DFQATT, CDR2 SNEGSKA (reference sequence). The CDR3 loop spans 11 amino acids. As DNA, the CDR3 is TGCAGTGCCGCGCCCGTAGCGGGTCACCTCTTC. It encodes CSAAPVAGHLF.

The CDR3 DNA reads TGTGCCAGCAGCCCGCGTCCCGGGACTAGTTTCCATGAGCAGTTCTTC. Translating it yields CASSPRPGTSFHEQFF. The rearrangement uses TRBV9 and TRBJ2-1; 8 positions match TRBD2. J lost 8 bases, V lost 4 bases, and 14 bases had no gene match. This CDR3 contains 16 residues. Germline V lookup: CDR1 SGDLS, CDR2 YYNGEE.

This chain joins TRBV2 and TRBJ2-1; 10 nucleotides line up with TRBD2. The junction had 13 bases not matched to a gene; V was cut back by 1 base and J by 7 bases. Germline CDR1 and CDR2: SNHLY and FYNNEI. CDR3 length: 18 amino acids. CDR3 nucleotide sequence: TGTGCCAGCAGTGAAGGGGGCAGGGGAGCGGGAGGGTTGAATGAGCAGTTCTTC. Protein sequence: CASSEGGRGAGGLNEQFF.

The genes are TRBV28 and TRBJ2-7; D is undetermined. The V end was cut by 6 bases, the J end by 2 bases, with 14 bases between. Per the germline V gene, CDR1 is MDHEN and CDR2 is SYDVKM. The CDR3 covers 14 residues. The CDR3 spells CASSRPDKTYEQYF. The CDR3 DNA is TGTGCCAGCAGCCGCCCTGACAAGACCTACGAGCAGTACTTC.

The genes are TRBV5-1 and TRBJ2-1; D is possibly TRBD2 (5 bases). The CDR3 runs to 15 residues. The germline V gene has CDR1 SGHRS and CDR2 YFSETQ. The V gene lost 0 bases and the J gene lost 3 bases, with 10 bases spanning the gap. CDR3 loop: CASSLESSNYNEQFF. The CDR3, as DNA: TGCGCCAGCAGCTTGGAATCTAGCAACTACAATGAGCAGTTCTTC.

The CDR3 coding sequence is TGCGCCAGCAGCCCCCAAGCGGGCACAGATACGCAGTATTTT. Its translation: CASSPQAGTDTQYF. The chain carries TRBV5-1 and TRBJ2-3; TRBD2 is a possible D gene (5 bases). The germline CDR1 and CDR2 sequences are SGHRS and YFSETQ. V lost 4 bases to trimming and J lost 1 base, with 10 bases between them. The CDR3 is 14 residues long.

V is TRBV5-1 and J is TRBJ2-5; 7 bases match TRBD2. Germline values: CDR1 SGHRS, CDR2 YFSETQ. The V gene end was trimmed by 6 bases and the J gene end by 2 bases; junction bases not matched to a gene: 4. This CDR3 region has 13 residues. This CDR3 is CASTPGGQETQYF. CDR3 bases: TGCGCCAGCACTCCGGGAGGTCAAGAGACCCAGTACTTC.

DNA for the CDR3: TGTGCCAGCAGATCCGGACACTCTGGAAACACCATATATTTT. It encodes CASRSGHSGNTIYF. The rearrangement joins TRBV27 to TRBJ1-3; weak D call: TRBD1 (5 bases). This CDR3 has 14 residues. Germline loops: CDR1 MNHEY, CDR2 SMNVEV (reference sequence). Trimming took off 6 bases at V and 0 bases at J, with 9 bases between the two ends.

The V call is TRBV18, the J call TRBJ1-1; D unclear. The CDR3 contains 13 residues. Trimming pared 3 bases from V and 7 bases from J, leaving 12 bases between. Germline V gene data show CDR1 as KGHSH and CDR2 as LQKENI. DNA of the CDR3: TGTGCCAGCTCACCTGGAGCCCAAGATGAAGCTTTCTTT. Translation gives CASSPGAQDEAFF.

V gene TRBV19 combines with J gene TRBJ2-7; TRBD1 matches at 12 bases. The trim removed 3 bases at V and 5 bases at J, leaving 5 bases unmatched. Per the germline V gene, CDR1 is LNHDA and CDR2 is SQIVND (reference sequence). The CDR3 totals 15 residues. Here the CDR3 reads CASSIRDRGRNEQYF. DNA for the CDR3: TGTGCCAGTAGTATCCGGGACAGGGGGCGGAACGAGCAGTACTTC.

V is TRBV2 and J is TRBJ2-1; possible D gene TRBD2, 6 bases. Trimming stripped 7 bases from V and 3 bases from J, with 22 bases between. The CDR3 has 17 amino acids. The germline gives CDR1 SNHLY, CDR2 FYNNEI. CDR3 coding DNA: TGTGCCAGCACACCGGGACTCCTCGACGATTTCTACAATGAGCAGTTCTTC. It specifies CASTPGLLDDFYNEQFF.

The V gene is TRBV9, the J gene TRBJ2-1; tentative D call: TRBD1 (5 bases). Deletions cut 7 bases from V and 2 bases from J, with 22 bases between. The CDR3 totals 17 residues. Germline CDR1 and CDR2: SGDLS and YYNGEE. The CDR3: CASEKGHSTIPYNEQFF. Written as DNA, the CDR3 is TGTGCCAGCGAGAAGGGGCACTCCACAATTCCCTACAATGAGCAGTTCTTC.

In its sample, this clone was seen once. The chain has TRBV28 and TRBJ1-5; 7 positions agree with TRBD1. The CDR3 runs to 14 residues. Looked up from germline, CDR1 is MDHEN and CDR2 is SYDVKM. Unmatched junction bases numbered 1, after V lost 2 bases and J lost 3 bases. The CDR3 spells CASSLTGDNQPQHF. The CDR3 DNA reads as TGTGCCAGCAGTTTAACAGGGGACAATCAGCCCCAGCATTTT.

This clone was counted a single time. The rearrangement links TRBV19 to TRBJ2-3, with 9 bases fitting TRBD1. The V segment lost 4 bases and the J segment 2 bases; nucleotides outside the gene matches: 13. This CDR3 has 18 residues. Germline assignment: CDR1 LNHDA and CDR2 SQIVND (reference sequence). Here the CDR3 DNA reads TGTGCCAGTAGTAGACAAAAAACAGGGGGCGGATTCACAGATACGCAGTATTTT. This encodes CASSRQKTGGGFTDTQYF. Using reference TRBV19 and TRBJ2-3 for the parts outside the CDR3, the full variable domain is DGGITQSPKYLFRKEGQNVTLSCEQNLNHDAMYWYRQDPGQGLRLIYYSQIVNDFQKGDIAEGYSVSREKKESFPLTVTSAQKNPTAFYLCASSRQKTGGGFTDTQYFGPGTRLTVL.

This clone was seen a single time. The V and J genes are TRBV5-4 and TRBJ2-1; TRBD2 is a possible D gene (5 bases). This CDR3 has 13 amino acids. V lost 1 base and J 10 bases, leaving 12 bases between the germline ends. CDR1 SGHNT and CDR2 YYREEE come from the germline V gene (reference sequence). The CDR3 loop reads CASSLPDGMEQFF. The CDR3, as DNA: TGTGCCAGCAGCTTGCCTGACGGGATGGAGCAGTTCTTC. The full variable domain, with the rest looked up from reference TRBV5-4 and TRBJ2-1, is ETGVTQSPTHLIKTRGQQVTLRCSSQSGHNTVSWYQQALGQGPQFIFQYYREEENGRGNFPPRFSGLQFPNYSSELNVNALELDDSALYLCASSLPDGMEQFFGPGTRLTVL.

For the CDR3, the DNA is TGTGCCAGCAGCTTTCAGGGACTAGCGGGAGTTGGAGATACGCAGTATTTT. This translates into CASSFQGLAGVGDTQYF. The V and J genes are TRBV7-2 and TRBJ2-3; TRBD2 agrees at 14 bases. Germline trimming cut 3 bases from V and 5 bases from J; bases unmatched to any gene: 7. This CDR3 comprises 17 residues. Per germline, CDR1 SGHTA and CDR2 FQGNSA.

The chain recombines TRBV18 with TRBJ2-6; tentative D call: TRBD2 (5 bases). The CDR3 is made up of 15 amino acids. V lost 4 bases and J 4 bases, leaving 11 bases between the germline ends. Germline values: CDR1 KGHSH, CDR2 LQKENI. This chain's CDR3 is CASSREPSGANVLTF. Written as DNA, the CDR3 is TGTGCCAGCTCACGGGAGCCCTCCGGGGCCAACGTCCTGACTTTC.

The chain joins TRBV28 to TRBJ2-7, with 11 bases that match TRBD1. The trim removed 4 bases at V and 3 bases at J, leaving 5 bases unmatched. CDR1 MDHEN and CDR2 SYDVKM come from the germline V gene. The CDR3 is 15 residues long. This chain's CDR3 is CASSWTGGILYEQYF. CDR3 coding DNA: TGTGCCAGCAGTTGGACAGGGGGCATTCTCTACGAGCAGTACTTC.

V is TRBV6-5 and J is TRBJ1-4; perhaps TRBD1 as D (6 bases). There are 15 residues in the CDR3. From germline, CDR1 is MNHEY and CDR2 SVGAGI. Trimming shortened V by 0 bases and J by 5 bases, and 10 bases separated the two germline ends. CDR3 residues: CASSYSGATNEKLFF. As DNA, the CDR3 is TGTGCCAGCAGTTACTCGGGGGCGACAAATGAAAAACTGTTTTTT.

The CDR3 spells CASSPSSGGGTGELFF. In DNA, the CDR3 is TGTGCCAGCAGCCCTTCTTCGGGGGGTGGGACCGGGGAGCTGTTTTTT. The genes are TRBV9 and TRBJ2-2, with TRBD2 matching over 7 bases. The CDR3 is 16 residues long. Looked up from germline, CDR1 is SGDLS and CDR2 is YYNGEE. The ends lost 4 bases at V and 5 bases at J; junction bases unmatched: 11.

The V gene is TRBV10-3, the J gene TRBJ1-1, with D possibly being TRBD1 (6 bases). The CDR3 is 16 residues long. V shed 3 bases and J shed 0 bases, with 14 bases lying between them. Germline lookup yields CDR1 ENHRY and CDR2 SYGVKD. The CDR3 DNA follows: TGTGCCATCAGTGACGAACAGGGAGCTTTGAACACTGAAGCTTTCTTT. It is translated as CAISDEQGALNTEAFF.

The CDR3 coding sequence is TGTGCCAGCAGTACACCCGGGACTAATACGCAGTATTTT. Translation: CASSTPGTNTQYF. The rearrangement uses TRBV6-5 and TRBJ2-3, with 7 positions matching TRBD2. The length of the CDR3 is 13 residues. Germline trimming cut 5 bases from V and 7 bases from J; bases unmatched to any gene: 6. From germline, CDR1 is MNHEY and CDR2 SVGAGI.

This clone was recorded only once. V gene TRBV5-1 combines with J gene TRBJ1-2; 8 bases align to TRBD1. The CDR3 consists of 15 residues. From germline, CDR1 is SGHRS and CDR2 YFSETQ. The V gene end was trimmed by 2 bases and the J gene end by 8 bases; junction bases not matched to a gene: 11. CDR3 in amino acids: CASSLDPQGAEGYTF. The CDR3 DNA reads as TGCGCCAGCAGCTTAGACCCCCAGGGGGCGGAAGGCTACACCTTC.